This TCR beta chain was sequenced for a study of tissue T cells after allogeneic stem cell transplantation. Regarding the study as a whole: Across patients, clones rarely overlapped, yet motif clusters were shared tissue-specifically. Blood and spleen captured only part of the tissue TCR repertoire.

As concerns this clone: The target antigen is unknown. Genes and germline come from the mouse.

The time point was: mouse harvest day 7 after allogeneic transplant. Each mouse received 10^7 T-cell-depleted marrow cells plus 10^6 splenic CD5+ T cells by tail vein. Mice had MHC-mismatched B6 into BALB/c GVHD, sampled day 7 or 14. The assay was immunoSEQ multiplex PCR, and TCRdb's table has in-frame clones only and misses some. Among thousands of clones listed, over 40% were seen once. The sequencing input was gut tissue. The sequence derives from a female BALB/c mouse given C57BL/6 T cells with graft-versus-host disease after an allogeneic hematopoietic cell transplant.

The CDR3 sequence: CASSLRGANYAEQFF. The covered CDR3 bases are TGTGCCAGCAGTCTAAGGGGGGCGAACTATGCTGAGCAGTTC. The chain links TRBV26 to TRBJ2-1, with D possibly TRBD2 on 7 matching bases. The CDR3 extends 1 residue past the end of the read, so its final part is completed from the germline J gene. The CDR3 length is 15 residues. Germline V lookup: CDR1 KGHPV, CDR2 FQNQEV (reference sequence). V lost 3 bases and J 1 base, leaving 10 bases between the germline ends.